This T cell receptor beta chain was obtained from a study of control samples from healthy donors and cancer patients. Per germline, CDR1 SGHDT and CDR2 YYEEEE. V lost 2 bases to trimming and J lost 6 bases, with 9 bases between them. The CDR3 totals 13 residues. TCRdb's copy holds only in-frame clones and misses some; the assay was immunoSEQ multiplex PCR. The data show 89,000 or so clones, with around 87% seen just once and about a fifth held by the top ten. The clonotype comes from a man over 45 in good health. Sequencing was done on a sample of blood. The V gene is TRBV5-6, the J gene TRBJ1-5; unclear D gene. CDR3 coding DNA: TGTGCCAGCAGCTTCGGGGTTGGTCAGCCCCAGCATTTT. It translates to CASSFGVGQPQHF. The entire variable domain, with the rest obtained from reference TRBV5-6 and TRBJ1-5, is as follows: DAGVTQSPTHLIKTRGQQVTLRCSPKSGHDTVSWYQQALGQGPQFIFQYYEEEERQRGNFPDRFSGHQFPNYSSELNVNALLLGDSALYLCASSFGVGQPQHFGDGTRLSIL.